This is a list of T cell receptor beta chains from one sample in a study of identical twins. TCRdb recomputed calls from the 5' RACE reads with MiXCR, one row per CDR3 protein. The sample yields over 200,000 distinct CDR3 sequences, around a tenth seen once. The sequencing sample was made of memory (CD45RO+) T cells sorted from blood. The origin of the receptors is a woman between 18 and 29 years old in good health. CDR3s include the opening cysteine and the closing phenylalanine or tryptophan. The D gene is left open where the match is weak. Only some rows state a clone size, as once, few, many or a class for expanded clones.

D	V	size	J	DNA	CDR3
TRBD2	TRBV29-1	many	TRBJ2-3	TGCAGCGTTAGCGGGAGCCTGGGGGATACGCAGTATTTT	CSVSGSLGDTQYF
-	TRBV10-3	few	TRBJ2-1	TGTGCCATCAGTGAGTTTGACAATGAGCAGTTCTTC	CAISEFDNEQFF
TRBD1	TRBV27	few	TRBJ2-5	TGTGCCAGCAGTCATCCGAGCAGGGGGGAGACCCAGTACTTC	CASSHPSRGETQYF
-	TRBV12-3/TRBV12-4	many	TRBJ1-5	TGTGCCAGCACCTTGGAGGGGAGGCAGCCCCAGCATTTT	CASTLEGRQPQHF
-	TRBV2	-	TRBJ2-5	TGTGCCAGCAGTGTCGGGCTTGTCGCGGAGACCCAGTACTTC	CASSVGLVAETQYF
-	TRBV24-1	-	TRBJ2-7	TGTGCCACCAGTGATTTGTTGCGGGCACCCGGTTTGGAGCAGTACTTC	CATSDLLRAPGLEQYF
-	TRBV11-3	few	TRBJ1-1	TGTGCCAGCAGCACAGGGCATGAAGCTTTCTTT	CASSTGHEAFF
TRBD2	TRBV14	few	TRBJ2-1	TGTGCCAGCAGCGGTCCCGAAGGGACTAGCGGGCGGTACTCCTACAATGAGCAGTTCTTC	CASSGPEGTSGRYSYNEQFF
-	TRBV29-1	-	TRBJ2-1	TGCAGCGTTGTTCAATACAATGAGCAGTTCTTC	CSVVQYNEQFF
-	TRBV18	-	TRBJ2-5	TGTGCCAGCTCACCACCGGGCGGGCTGGGAGAGACCCAGTACTTC	CASSPPGGLGETQYF
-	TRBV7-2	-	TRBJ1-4	TGTGCCAGCAGCTTAGGGGGGGGAGAAAAACTGTTTTTT	CASSLGGGEKLFF